This T cell receptor (beta chain) was sequenced in a study of cytomegalovirus exposure and HLA in healthy donors (dated by TCRdb to about 2017). Looking at the study overall: An earlier analysis of several hundred of the donors reported about 250 Gb of sequence data and 120 million or so unique TCR beta sequences from roughly 180 million T cells. About five DR-DQ haplotypes were treated as single units for association and clustering because of strong linkage in the cohort. On average, about 200,000 unique TCR beta nucleotide sequences were sequenced per donor among 398 genotyped donors of the cohort, with around 19% of those sequences being non-productive. Every repertoire in the discovery cohort had been generated on one and the same sequencing platform. Roughly 300 gigabases of sequencing data and 78 million or so unique TCR sequences were included in an early release covering about 700 HLA-typed donors. Among the approximately 400 genotyped donors, more than 70% belonged to the genetic ancestry cluster associated with self-reported Caucasian donors. A later genetic analysis took genome-wide SNP genotypes for about 65% of the 666 donors and used that subset as a discovery cohort. Donor age, sex, ethnicity and CMV serostatus were compiled alongside the repertoire data. The study aimed to test whether signatures of past pathogen exposure could be identified by cataloging public T cell receptors. To predict cytomegalovirus infection status, the study combined high-throughput TCR immunosequencing, statistical association of individual TCRs with disease status, and machine learning. Besides the first cohort of roughly 640 subjects, a separate validation cohort made up of about 120 different subjects was used. An earlier analysis of around 640 of the donors used high-throughput TCR beta sequencing to judge whether each TCR beta V gene segment behaved as functional or pseudogenic. HLA typing covered class I and class II loci at four-digit resolution. Typing coverage differed by locus: A, B, C, DRB1 and DQB1 were typed in roughly 620-630 donors, DQA1 in about 500, DPA1 in 606, and DPB1 in just under 480. Rather than using new phenotypic data, the later analysis identified candidate immune exposures from TCR beta sequences and from how often those sequences occurred across donors. A later analysis re-examined previously published TCR beta repertoires from over 500 donors and added high-resolution HLA genotyping to investigate patterns of TCR occurrence. The T cell repertoires of 550 to 850 subjects were profiled by immunosequencing and related to cytomegalovirus serostatus. Broader findings and caveats from the paper: Because HLA typing was unavailable for some donors at each locus, only the typed subset was used in association tests. In a later analysis, the rate of TCR association differed among HLA loci, with DRB1 alleles having the most associated TCRs and HLA-C alleles having the fewest. Linkage disequilibrium might explain the correlated functional status among segregating V segments, but an unknown experimental factor could not be excluded. When HLA alleles, especially DR and DQ, strongly co-occurred, attributing TCR associations to individual alleles was difficult. The study gave a list of around 170 TCR beta chains associated with cytomegalovirus. Compared with the roughly 720-donor mean, donors in an Asian-associated ancestry cluster had fewer N-insertions in productive TCRs, according to a later genetic analysis. Because counts were too low, some 17 rarely observed V segments, including chromosome 9 orphons, were excluded from the earlier analysis of fewer than 650 of the donors. In a later analysis, HLA-associated TCR beta chains were found to be more clonally expanded and to have lower generation probabilities than equally common non-associated chains. A cluster of highly shared sequence variants was judged likely to be a technical artifact of the sequencing pipeline. A further reported finding was that TCR beta sequences accurately predicted the HLA-A and HLA-B alleles for most subjects in the first cohort. In vitro tests confirmed that a few of the cytomegalovirus-associated TCR beta chains recognize cytomegalovirus antigens. The authors suggested that the approach could potentially be extended to other disease states and immunological phenotypes. In a later genetic analysis, a missense DCLRE1C variant was associated with V-gene and J-gene trimming of TCR beta chains, and the association was replicated in an independent cohort. In an earlier analysis of approximately 590 of the donors, most TCR beta V segments were observed in productive rearrangements about 87% or about 30% of the time, broadly matching IMGT annotations. In both the original and validation cohorts, the classifier was reported to diagnose cytomegalovirus status with high specificity and sensitivity. For the cohort, immune exposure information was limited to CMV serostatus. In a later analysis, most CMV-associated TCR beta chains were found to appear HLA-restricted, with HLA associations seemingly driven largely by CMV exposure. A later analysis associated some 17,000 TCR beta sequences with specific HLA alleles at a false discovery rate of 0.05. The 87-base-pair reads could not distinguish some IMGT-functional V segments, including TRBV6-2 and TRBV6-3, so those segments were excluded. Most TCR sequences were seen in very few donors, while some public TCRs were found in many individuals. In a later analysis, several top co-occurrence clusters were reported to appear linked to parvovirus B19, influenza, CMV and Epstein-Barr virus. Sequencing depth was assumed to be roughly uniform across donors in the presence/absence analyses, though that assumption may not hold. In this cohort, only TCR beta chains were sequenced, and detectable features were limited by the absence of alpha or paired-chain data.

The CDR3 covers 15 residues, taking in both the cysteine and the phenylalanine. Only the CDR3 region is kept as DNA, spanning 45 bases read in frame from base 1. Relative to germline, V is missing 8 bases and J is missing 2 bases, with 11 bases of the junction outside any gene match. Per the germline V gene (reference sequence), GTSNPN is the CDR1 and SVGIG is the CDR2. Regarding this clone: Its recognized antigen is unknown.

The cohort was made up of several hundred healthy bone marrow donors. All cohort members were sampled while nominally healthy, although unrecorded immune exposures were likely present. The donor was CMV seronegative and belonged to the group of 350 to 400 seronegative cohort members. A peripheral blood sample was collected from each donor, and TCR beta sequencing was performed on peripheral blood mononuclear cells. The Qiagen DNeasy Blood Extraction Kit was used to extract genomic DNA from the blood cell samples. To prepare the library, the immunoSEQ multiplex PCR assay was applied. For the multiplex PCR, a mixture combining 60 forward primers for TCR Vbeta segments and 13 reverse primers for TCR Jbeta segments was used. Amplification of the CDR3 region of rearranged TCR beta genes was performed with a multiplex PCR assay on genomic DNA. On the Illumina HiSeq System, the amplified TCR beta libraries were sequenced as 87-base-pair reads. Per the source publication's procedure: In a later analysis, roughly 80 million unique TCR beta chains were counted across the roughly 670 repertoires, and around 11 million of these chains were shared by at least two donors. A nearest-neighbor algorithm error-corrected the raw reads and collapsed the reads into unique sequences, merging closely related sequences to remove PCR and sequencing errors. To assign V, D and J gene segments, CDR3 sequences were aligned to IMGT reference sequences. For a sequence to be retained, at least a six-nucleotide match to both a V gene segment and a J gene segment was required. Rearrangements were classified as productive when the CDR3 lacked stop codons and remained in frame with V and J, and all other rearrangements were classified as non-productive. Following IMGT convention, CDR3 was defined as the stretch from the second conserved V-encoded cysteine up to the conserved J-encoded phenylalanine. The earlier analysis of about 500 of the donors excluded sequences that lacked an unambiguous match to a single V gene segment. An earlier analysis of almost 600 of the donors classified V segments as functional when productive rearrangements were above 56.7% and as segregating when the standard deviation between donors was above 5%. A statistical classification framework was developed to diagnose cytomegalovirus status using the catalog of TCR beta chain sequences. V and J gene assignment, in a later analysis, came from comparing TCR nucleotide sequences with IMGT/GENE-DB human TR gene sequences. A later analysis assigned CDR3 sequences and most-parsimonious VDJ recombination scenarios with the TCRdist pipeline. In a later analysis, every TCR beta chain was defined by the combination of its CDR3 amino acid sequence and its V-gene family, and reads without a unique V-gene family were dropped. In a later analysis, 450 to 600 highly shared, low-generation-probability nucleotide sequences were removed to address suspected cross-contamination and a sequencing artifact. In a later analysis, a clonal expansion index was calculated for each public chain from normalized within-repertoire ranks of inferred template counts. In a later analysis, generation probabilities were computed with a VDJ recombination model fitted to out-of-frame rearrangements, and the resulting probabilities were checked against IGoR. Hypergeometric tests were used in a later analysis to score TCR-TCR, TCR-HLA and TCR-CMV co-occurrence, with a repertoire-size bias correction applied to the TCR pairs. To estimate false discovery rates, a later analysis permuted the HLA or CMV assignments 20 times. In a later analysis, co-occurring TCRs were grouped with DBSCAN, and TCRdist sequence similarity was added when clustering was performed within HLA-allele-positive subsets. Repertoires with fewer than 30,000 or more than 120,000 public chains, plus five repertoires with anomalous nucleotide sharing, were excluded from co-occurrence clustering. The source is immuneACCESS, and TCRdb retained only in-frame sequences with V and J called. Part of the clones is not carried over; for the studies checked, unresolved V genes explain less than half of this, and the remainder is unexplained. V, J and clone size reflect that table, while D and trimming were determined from the DNA. The sample table on file contains about 60,000 clones. The ten top clones hold around 15% of the sample.

This clonotype originated in a boy aged 5-17 years in good health and CMV-seronegative. The sequenced sample was PBMCs. The rearrangement combines TRBV30 with TRBJ2-1, with 8 bases aligning to TRBD2. In nucleotide form, the sequence is TGTGCCCTAAAGAGGCGGGAGGAAACCTACAATGAGCAGTTCTTC. Translated, it gives CALKRREETYNEQFF.